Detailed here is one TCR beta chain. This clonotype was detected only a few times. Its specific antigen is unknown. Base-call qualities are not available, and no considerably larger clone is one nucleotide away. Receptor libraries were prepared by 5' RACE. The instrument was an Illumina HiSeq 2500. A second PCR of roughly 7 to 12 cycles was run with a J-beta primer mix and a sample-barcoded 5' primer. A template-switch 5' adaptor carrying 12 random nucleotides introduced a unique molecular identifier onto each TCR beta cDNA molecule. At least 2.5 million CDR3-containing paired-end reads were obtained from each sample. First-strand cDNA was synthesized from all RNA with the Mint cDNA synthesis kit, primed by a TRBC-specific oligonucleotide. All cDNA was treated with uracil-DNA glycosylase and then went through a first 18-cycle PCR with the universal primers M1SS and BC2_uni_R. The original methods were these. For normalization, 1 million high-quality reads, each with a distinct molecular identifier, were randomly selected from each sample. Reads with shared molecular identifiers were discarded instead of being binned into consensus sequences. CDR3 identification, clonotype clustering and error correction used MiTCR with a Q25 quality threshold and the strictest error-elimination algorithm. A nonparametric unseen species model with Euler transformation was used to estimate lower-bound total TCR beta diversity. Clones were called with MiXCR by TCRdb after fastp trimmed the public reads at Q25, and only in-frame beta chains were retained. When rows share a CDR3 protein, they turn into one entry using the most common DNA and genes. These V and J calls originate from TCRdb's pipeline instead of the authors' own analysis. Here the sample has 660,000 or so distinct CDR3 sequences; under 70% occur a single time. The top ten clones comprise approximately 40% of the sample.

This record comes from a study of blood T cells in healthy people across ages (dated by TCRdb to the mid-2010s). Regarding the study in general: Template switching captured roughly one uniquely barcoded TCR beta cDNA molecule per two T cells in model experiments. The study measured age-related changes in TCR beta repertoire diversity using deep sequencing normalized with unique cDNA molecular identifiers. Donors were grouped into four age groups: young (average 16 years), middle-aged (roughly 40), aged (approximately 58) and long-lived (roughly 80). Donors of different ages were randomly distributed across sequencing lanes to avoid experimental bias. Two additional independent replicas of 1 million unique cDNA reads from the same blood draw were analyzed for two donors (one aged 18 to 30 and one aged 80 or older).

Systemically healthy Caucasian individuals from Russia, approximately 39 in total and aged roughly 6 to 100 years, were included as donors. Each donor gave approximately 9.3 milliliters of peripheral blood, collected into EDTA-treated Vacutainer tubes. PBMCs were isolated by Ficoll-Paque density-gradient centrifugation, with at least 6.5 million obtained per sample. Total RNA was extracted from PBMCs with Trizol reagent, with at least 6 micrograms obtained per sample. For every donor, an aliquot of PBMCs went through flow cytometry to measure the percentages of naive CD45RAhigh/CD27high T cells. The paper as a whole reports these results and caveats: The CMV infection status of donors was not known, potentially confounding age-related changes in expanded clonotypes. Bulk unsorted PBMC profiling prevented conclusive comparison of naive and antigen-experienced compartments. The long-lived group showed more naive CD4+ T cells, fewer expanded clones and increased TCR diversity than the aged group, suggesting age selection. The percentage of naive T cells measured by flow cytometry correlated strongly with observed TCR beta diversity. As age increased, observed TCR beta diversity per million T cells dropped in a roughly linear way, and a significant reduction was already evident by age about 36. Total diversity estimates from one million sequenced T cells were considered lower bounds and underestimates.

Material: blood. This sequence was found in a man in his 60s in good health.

CDR3 reads: CASSFGVTADAEYF. The DNA sequence is given as TGTGCCAGCAGTTTTGGGGTGACCGCAGATGCGGAGTATTTT. This sequence uses TRBV12-3 or TRBV12-4 and TRBJ2-3; the D gene is not confidently resolved. Reading from cysteine to phenylalanine, the CDR3 counts 14 amino acids. Only the CDR3 region is kept as DNA, spanning 42 bases read in frame from base 1. V drops 3 bases and J drops 13 bases, leaving 20 bases in between.